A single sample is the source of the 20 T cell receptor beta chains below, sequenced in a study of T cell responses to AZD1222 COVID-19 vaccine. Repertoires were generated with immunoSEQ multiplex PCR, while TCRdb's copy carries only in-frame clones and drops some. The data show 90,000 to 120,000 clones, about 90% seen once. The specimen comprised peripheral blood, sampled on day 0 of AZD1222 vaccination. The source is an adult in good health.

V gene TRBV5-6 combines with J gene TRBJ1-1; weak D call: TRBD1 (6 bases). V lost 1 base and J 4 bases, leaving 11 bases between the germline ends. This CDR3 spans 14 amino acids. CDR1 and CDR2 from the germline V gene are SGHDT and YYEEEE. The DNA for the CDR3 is TGTGCCAGCAGCTTGAGGGGAGGGGGCACTGAAGCTTTCTTT. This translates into CASSLRGGGTEAFF.

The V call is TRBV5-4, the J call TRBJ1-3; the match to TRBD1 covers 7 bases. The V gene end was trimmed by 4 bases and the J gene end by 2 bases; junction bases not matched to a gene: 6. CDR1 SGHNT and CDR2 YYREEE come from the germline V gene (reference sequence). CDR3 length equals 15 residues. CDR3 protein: CASSDGTDAGNTIYF. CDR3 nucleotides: TGTGCCAGCAGCGATGGGACAGATGCTGGAAACACCATATATTTT.

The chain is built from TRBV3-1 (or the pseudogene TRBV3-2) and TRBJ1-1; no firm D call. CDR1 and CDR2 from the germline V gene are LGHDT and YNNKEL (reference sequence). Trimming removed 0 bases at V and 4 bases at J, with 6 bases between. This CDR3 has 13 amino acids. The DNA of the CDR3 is TGTGCCAGCAGCCAAGATCCTTTCACTGAAGCTTTCTTT. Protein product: CASSQDPFTEAFF.

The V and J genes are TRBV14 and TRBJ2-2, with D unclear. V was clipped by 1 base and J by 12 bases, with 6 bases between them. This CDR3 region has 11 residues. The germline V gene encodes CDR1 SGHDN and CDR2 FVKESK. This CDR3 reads CASSQAIKLFF. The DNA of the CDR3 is TGTGCCAGCAGCCAAGCGATCAAGCTGTTTTTT.

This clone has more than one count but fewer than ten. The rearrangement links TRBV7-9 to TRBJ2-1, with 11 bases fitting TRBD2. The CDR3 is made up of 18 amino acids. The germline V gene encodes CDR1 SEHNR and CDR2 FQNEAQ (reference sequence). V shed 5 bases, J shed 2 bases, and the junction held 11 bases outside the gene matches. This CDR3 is CASSRRTSGSVPYNEQFF. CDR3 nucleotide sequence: TGTGCCAGCAGCCGACGGACTAGCGGGTCGGTTCCCTACAATGAGCAGTTCTTC.

The CDR3 DNA follows: TGTGCCAGCAGCTTACGTTGGGGGAGTAGGGACACCGGGGAGCTGTTTTTT. Residues: CASSLRWGSRDTGELFF. The J gene is TRBJ2-2, the V gene TRBV11-2; D may be TRBD1 or TRBD2 (5 bases each). V was clipped by 2 bases and J by 3 bases, with 16 bases between them. The CDR3 is made up of 17 amino acids. The V gene's germline CDR1 is SGHAT and CDR2 FQNNGV.

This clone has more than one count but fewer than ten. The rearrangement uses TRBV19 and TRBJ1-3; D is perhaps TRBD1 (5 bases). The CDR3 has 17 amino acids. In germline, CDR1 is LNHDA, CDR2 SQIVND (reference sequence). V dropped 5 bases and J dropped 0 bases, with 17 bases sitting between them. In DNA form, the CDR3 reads TGTGCCAGTAGTCGACGGGGGGGACGATACTCTGGAAACACCATATATTTT. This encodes CASSRRGGRYSGNTIYF. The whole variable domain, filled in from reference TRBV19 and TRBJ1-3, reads DGGITQSPKYLFRKEGQNVTLSCEQNLNHDAMYWYRQDPGQGLRLIYYSQIVNDFQKGDIAEGYSVSREKKESFPLTVTSAQKNPTAFYLCASSRRGGRYSGNTIYFGEGSWLTVV.

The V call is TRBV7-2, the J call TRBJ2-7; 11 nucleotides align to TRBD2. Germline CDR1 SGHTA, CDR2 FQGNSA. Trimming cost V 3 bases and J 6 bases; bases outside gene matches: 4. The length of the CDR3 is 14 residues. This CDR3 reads CASSFTSGRGEQYF. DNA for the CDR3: TGTGCCAGCAGCTTCACTAGCGGGAGAGGCGAGCAGTACTTC.

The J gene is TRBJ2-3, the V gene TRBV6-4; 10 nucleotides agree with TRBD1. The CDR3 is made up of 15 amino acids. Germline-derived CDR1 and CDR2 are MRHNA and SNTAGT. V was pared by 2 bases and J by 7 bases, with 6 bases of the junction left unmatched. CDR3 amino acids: CASSDPGTGANTQYF. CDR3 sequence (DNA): TGTGCCAGCAGTGACCCCGGGACAGGGGCTAATACGCAGTATTTT.

For the CDR3, the DNA is TGCGCCAGCAGCCAAGATAGCACAGCGGGTAGAGAGACCCAGTACTTC. Translating gives CASSQDSTAGRETQYF. The rearrangement links TRBV4-1 to TRBJ2-5; D might be TRBD2 (6 bases). Between the trimmed V and J ends, which lost 0 bases and 4 bases, there was a span of 15 bases. The CDR3 contains 16 residues. Germline V lookup: CDR1 MGHRA, CDR2 YSYEKL.

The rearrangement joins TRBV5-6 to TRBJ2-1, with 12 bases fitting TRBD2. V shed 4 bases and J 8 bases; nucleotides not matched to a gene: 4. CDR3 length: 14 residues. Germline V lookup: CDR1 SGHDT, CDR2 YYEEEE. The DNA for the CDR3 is TGTGCCAGCAGCCGGACTAGCGGGATCGATGAGCAGTTCTTC. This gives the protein CASSRTSGIDEQFF.

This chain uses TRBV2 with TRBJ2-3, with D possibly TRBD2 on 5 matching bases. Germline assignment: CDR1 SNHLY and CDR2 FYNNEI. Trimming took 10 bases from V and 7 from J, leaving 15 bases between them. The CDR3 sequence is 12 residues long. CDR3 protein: CATSGNVNTQYF. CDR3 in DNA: TGTGCCACCAGCGGCAACGTTAATACGCAGTATTTT.

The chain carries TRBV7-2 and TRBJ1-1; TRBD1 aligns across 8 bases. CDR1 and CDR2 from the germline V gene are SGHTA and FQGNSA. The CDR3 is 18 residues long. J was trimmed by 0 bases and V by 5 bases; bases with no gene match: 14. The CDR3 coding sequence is TGTGCCAGCAGCCCACCGCGGGGATCAGGGGGCATGAACACTGAAGCTTTCTTT. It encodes CASSPPRGSGGMNTEAFF.

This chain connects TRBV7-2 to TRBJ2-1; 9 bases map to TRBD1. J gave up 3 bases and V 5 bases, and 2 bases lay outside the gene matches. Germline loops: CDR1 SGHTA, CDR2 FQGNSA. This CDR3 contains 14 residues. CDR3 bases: TGTGCCAGCAGCGGGACAGGGTTCTACAATGAGCAGTTCTTC. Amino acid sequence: CASSGTGFYNEQFF.

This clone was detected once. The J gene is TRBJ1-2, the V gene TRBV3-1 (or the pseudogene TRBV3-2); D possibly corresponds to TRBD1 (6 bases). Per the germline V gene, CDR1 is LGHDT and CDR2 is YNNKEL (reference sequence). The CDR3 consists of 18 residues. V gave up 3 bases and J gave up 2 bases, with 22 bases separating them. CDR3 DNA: TGTGCCAGCAGCCACCTAAGGTGGGACCTGACAGGAAACTATGGCTACACCTTC. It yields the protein CASSHLRWDLTGNYGYTF.

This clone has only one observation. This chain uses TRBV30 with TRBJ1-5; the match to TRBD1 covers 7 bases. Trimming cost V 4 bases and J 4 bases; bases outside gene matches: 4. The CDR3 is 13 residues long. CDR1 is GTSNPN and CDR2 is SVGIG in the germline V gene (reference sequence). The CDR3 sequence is CAWTGQKNQPQHF. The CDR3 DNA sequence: TGTGCCTGGACGGGACAGAAAAATCAGCCCCAGCATTTT.

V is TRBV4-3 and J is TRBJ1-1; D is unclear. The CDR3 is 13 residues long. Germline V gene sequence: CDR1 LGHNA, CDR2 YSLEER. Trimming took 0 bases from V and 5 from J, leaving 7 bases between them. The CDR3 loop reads CASSQDTPTEAFF. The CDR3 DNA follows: TGCGCCAGCAGCCAAGACACCCCGACTGAAGCTTTCTTT.

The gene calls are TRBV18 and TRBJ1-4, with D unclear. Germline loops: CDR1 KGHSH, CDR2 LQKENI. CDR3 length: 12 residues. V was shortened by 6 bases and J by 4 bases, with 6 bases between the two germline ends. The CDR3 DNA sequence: TGTGCCAGCTCCTTTCGTAATGAAAAACTGTTTTTT. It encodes CASSFRNEKLFF.

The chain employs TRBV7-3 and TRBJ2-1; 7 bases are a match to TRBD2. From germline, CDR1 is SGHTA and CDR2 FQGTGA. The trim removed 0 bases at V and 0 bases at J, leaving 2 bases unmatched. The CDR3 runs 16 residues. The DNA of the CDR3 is TGTGCCAGCAGCTTAACGGGCGGGAGCTCCTACAATGAGCAGTTCTTC. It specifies CASSLTGGSSYNEQFF.

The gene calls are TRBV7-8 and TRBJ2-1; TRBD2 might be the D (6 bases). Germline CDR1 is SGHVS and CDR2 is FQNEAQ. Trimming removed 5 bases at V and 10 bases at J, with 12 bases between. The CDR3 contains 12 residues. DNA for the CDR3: TGTGCCAGCAGCCCGAATCGGGGGGAGCAGTTCTTC. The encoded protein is CASSPNRGEQFF.